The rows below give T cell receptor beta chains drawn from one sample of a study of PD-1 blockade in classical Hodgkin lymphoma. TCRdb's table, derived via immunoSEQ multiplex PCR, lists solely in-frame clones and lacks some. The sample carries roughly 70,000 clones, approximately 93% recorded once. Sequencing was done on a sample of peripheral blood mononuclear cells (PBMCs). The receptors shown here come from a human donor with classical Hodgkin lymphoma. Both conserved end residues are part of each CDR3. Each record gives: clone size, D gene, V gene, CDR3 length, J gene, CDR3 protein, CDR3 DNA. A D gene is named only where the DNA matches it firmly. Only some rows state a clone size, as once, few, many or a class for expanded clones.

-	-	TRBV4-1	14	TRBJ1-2	CASSQPIRGYGYTF	TGCGCCAGCAGCCAGCCCATTCGCGGGTATGGCTACACCTTC
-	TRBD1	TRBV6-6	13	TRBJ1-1	CASSYETGTEAFF	TGTGCCAGCAGTTATGAGACAGGGACGGAAGCTTTCTTT
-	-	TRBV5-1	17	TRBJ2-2	CASSLEGQGGHTGELFF	TGCGCCAGCAGCTTGGAGGGCCAGGGCGGTCACACCGGGGAGCTGTTTTTT
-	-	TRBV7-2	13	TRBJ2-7	CASRSTGSYEQYF	TGTGCCAGCAGATCGACAGGCTCCTACGAGCAGTACTTC
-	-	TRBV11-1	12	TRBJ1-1	CASSLGGGEAFF	TGTGCCAGCAGCTTAGGGGGAGGTGAAGCTTTCTTT
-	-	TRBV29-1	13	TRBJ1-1	CSVEVQGGTEAFF	TGCAGCGTTGAAGTCCAGGGAGGGACTGAAGCTTTCTTT
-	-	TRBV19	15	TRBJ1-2	CASTTGPRDNYGYTF	TGTGCCAGTACCACAGGGCCTCGTGATAACTATGGCTACACCTTC
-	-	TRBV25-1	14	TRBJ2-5	CASSEYRAEETQYF	TGTGCCAGCAGTGAGTACAGGGCGGAGGAGACCCAGTACTTC
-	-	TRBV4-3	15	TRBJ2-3	CASSQDPKSTDTQYF	TGCGCCAGCAGCCAAGACCCAAAAAGCACAGATACGCAGTATTTT
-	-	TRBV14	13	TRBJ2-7	CASSRGARYEQYF	TGTGCCAGCAGCCGAGGGGCCCGCTACGAGCAGTACTTC
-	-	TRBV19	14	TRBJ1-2	CASSQGLTNYGYTF	TGTGCCAGTAGTCAGGGACTTACTAACTATGGCTACACCTTC
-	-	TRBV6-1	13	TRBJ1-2	CASYRVANYGYTF	TGTGCCAGCTACAGGGTAGCTAACTATGGCTACACCTTC
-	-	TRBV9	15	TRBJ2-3	CASSQNLAAPDTQYF	TGTGCCAGCAGCCAAAACCTGGCCGCTCCAGATACGCAGTATTTT
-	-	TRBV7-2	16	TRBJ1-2	CASSLLGGGPNYGYTF	TGTGCCAGCAGCTTATTGGGGGGTGGGCCTAACTATGGCTACACCTTC
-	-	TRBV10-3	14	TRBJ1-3	CAIKSSQGGNTIYF	TGTGCCATCAAAAGCAGCCAGGGTGGGAACACCATATATTTT
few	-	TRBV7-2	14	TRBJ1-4	CASSSGFGNEKLFF	TGTGCCAGCAGCTCGGGGTTCGGGAATGAAAAACTGTTTTTT
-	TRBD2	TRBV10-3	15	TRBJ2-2	CATKPTSVGTGELFF	TGTGCCACCAAGCCGACTAGCGTGGGCACCGGGGAGCTGTTTTTT
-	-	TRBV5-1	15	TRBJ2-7	CASSLVEGGPYEQYF	TGCGCCAGCAGCCTGGTAGAGGGGGGCCCCTACGAGCAGTACTTC
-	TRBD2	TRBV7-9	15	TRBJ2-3	CASIRAGASTDTQYF	TGTGCCAGCATCCGAGCGGGAGCGAGCACAGATACGCAGTATTTT
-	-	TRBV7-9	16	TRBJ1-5	CASSTTMGYSNQPQHF	TGTGCCAGCAGCACCACCATGGGATATAGCAATCAGCCCCAGCATTTT
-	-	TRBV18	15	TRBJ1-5	CASSLFNRDGQPQHF	TGTGCCAGCTCACTGTTCAACAGGGATGGTCAGCCCCAGCATTTT
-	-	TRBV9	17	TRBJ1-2	CASSVADTFRAIGGYTF	TGTGCCAGCAGCGTAGCTGATACCTTCAGGGCAATTGGTGGCTACACCTTC
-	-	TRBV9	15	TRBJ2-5	CASSVGALKPGAQYF	TGTGCCAGCAGCGTCGGGGCCCTAAAACCGGGGGCCCAGTACTTC
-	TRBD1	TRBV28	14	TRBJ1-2	CASSLDREVRGYTF	TGTGCCAGCAGCCTGGACAGGGAGGTGCGAGGCTACACCTTC
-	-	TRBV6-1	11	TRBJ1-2	CASQQDYGYTF	TGTGCCAGCCAACAGGACTATGGCTACACCTTC
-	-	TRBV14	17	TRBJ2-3	CASSQDRFGASTDTQYF	TGTGCCAGCAGCCAAGATCGTTTCGGGGCTAGCACAGATACGCAGTATTTT
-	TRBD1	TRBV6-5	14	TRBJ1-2	CASSPNRGNYGYTF	TGTGCCAGCAGTCCCAACAGGGGGAACTATGGCTACACCTTC
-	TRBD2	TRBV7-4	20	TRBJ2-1	CASSSPVDSGRTTSYNEQFF	TGTGCCAGCAGCTCCCCTGTGGATAGCGGGAGGACCACATCCTACAATGAGCAGTTCTTC
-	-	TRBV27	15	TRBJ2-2	CASRGTTLNTGELFF	TGTGCCAGCAGGGGGACAACCCTTAACACCGGGGAGCTGTTTTTT
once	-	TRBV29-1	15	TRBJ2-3	CSVEVPRGNTDTQYF	TGCAGCGTTGAAGTTCCCAGGGGCAACACAGATACGCAGTATTTT
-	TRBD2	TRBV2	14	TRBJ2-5	CASSEIERGLNQYF	TGTGCCAGCAGTGAAATCGAGCGGGGTCTTAACCAGTACTTC
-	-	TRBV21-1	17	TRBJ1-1	CASSKVSGGWGHTEAFF	TGTGCCAGCAGCAAAGTTTCGGGGGGCTGGGGTCACACTGAAGCTTTCTTT
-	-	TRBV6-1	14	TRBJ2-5	CASTMTPARETQYF	TGTGCCAGCACGATGACCCCTGCTCGAGAGACCCAGTACTTC
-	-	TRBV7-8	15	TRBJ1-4	CASSLRATTNEKLFF	TGTGCCAGCAGCTTACGAGCCACAACTAATGAAAAACTGTTTTTT
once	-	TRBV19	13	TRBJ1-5	CASSIRDNQPQHF	TGTGCCAGTAGTATCAGGGACAATCAGCCCCAGCATTTT
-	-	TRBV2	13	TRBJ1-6	CASRGHQQAPLHF	TGTGCCAGCAGGGGGCACCAACAGGCACCCCTCCACTTT
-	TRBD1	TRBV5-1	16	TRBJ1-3	CASSQGQAFSGNTIYF	TGCGCCAGCAGCCAGGGACAGGCCTTCTCTGGAAACACCATATATTTT